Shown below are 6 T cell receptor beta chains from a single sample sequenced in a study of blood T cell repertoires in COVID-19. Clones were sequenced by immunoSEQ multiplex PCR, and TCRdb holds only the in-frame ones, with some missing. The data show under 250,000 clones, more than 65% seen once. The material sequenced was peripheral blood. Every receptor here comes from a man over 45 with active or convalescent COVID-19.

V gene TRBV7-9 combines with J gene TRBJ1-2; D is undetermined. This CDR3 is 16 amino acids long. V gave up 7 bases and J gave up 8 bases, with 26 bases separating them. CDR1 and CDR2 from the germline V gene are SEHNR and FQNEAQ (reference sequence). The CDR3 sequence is CASTASPGWSALGYTF. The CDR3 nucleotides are TGTGCCAGCACCGCCTCCCCGGGGTGGTCGGCATTGGGCTACACCTTC.

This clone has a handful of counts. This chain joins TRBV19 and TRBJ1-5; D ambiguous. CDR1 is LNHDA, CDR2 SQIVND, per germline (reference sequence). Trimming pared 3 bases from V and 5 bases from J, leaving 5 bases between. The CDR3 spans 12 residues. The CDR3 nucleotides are TGTGCCAGTAGTATCCCCGATCAGCCCCAGCATTTT. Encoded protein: CASSIPDQPQHF. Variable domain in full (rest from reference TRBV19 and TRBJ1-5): DGGITQSPKYLFRKEGQNVTLSCEQNLNHDAMYWYRQDPGQGLRLIYYSQIVNDFQKGDIAEGYSVSREKKESFPLTVTSAQKNPTAFYLCASSIPDQPQHFGDGTRLSIL.

Written as DNA, the CDR3 is TGTGCCAGCAGCCCTCGGGGTGACAATGAGCAGTTCTTC. Protein product: CASSPRGDNEQFF. V and J are TRBV6-6 and TRBJ2-1; the D gene is possibly TRBD2 (5 bases). CDR3 length: 13 amino acids. Between the trimmed V and J ends, which lost 6 bases and 5 bases, there was a span of 11 bases. Germline V gene sequence: CDR1 MNHNY, CDR2 SVGAGI (reference sequence).

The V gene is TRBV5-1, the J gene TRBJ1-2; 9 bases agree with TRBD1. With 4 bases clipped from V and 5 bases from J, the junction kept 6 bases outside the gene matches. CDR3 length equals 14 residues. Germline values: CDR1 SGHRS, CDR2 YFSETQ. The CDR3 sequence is CASSHPGQGYGYTF. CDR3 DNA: TGCGCCAGCAGCCACCCGGGACAGGGTTATGGCTACACCTTC.

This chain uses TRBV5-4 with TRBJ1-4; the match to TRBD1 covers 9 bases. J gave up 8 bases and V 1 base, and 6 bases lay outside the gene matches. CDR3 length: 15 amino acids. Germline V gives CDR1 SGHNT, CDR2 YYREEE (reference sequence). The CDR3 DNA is TGTGCCAGCAGCTTGCCGGGACAGGGAGACGAAAAACTGTTTTTT. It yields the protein CASSLPGQGDEKLFF.

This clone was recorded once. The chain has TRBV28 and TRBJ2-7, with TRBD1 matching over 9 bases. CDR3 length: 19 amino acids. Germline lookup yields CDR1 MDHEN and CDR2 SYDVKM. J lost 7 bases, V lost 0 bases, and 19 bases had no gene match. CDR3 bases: TGTGCCAGCAGTTTATGGAGGGGGACAGGGTCGGTGGCCTTACGGGAGCAGTACTTC. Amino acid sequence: CASSLWRGTGSVALREQYF.